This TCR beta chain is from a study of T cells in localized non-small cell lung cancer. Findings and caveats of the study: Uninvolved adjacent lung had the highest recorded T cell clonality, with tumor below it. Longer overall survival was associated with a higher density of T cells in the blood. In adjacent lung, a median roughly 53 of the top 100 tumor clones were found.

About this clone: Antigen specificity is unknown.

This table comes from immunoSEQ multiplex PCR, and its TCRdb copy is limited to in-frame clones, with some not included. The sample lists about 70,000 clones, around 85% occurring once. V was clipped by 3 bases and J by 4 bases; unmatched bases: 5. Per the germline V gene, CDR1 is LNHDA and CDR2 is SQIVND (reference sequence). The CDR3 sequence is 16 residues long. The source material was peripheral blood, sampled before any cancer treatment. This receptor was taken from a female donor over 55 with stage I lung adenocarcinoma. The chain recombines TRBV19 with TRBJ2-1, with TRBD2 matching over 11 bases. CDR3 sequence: CASSMVTSGGYNEQFF. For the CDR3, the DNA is TGTGCCAGTAGTATGGTAACTAGCGGGGGTTACAATGAGCAGTTCTTC.